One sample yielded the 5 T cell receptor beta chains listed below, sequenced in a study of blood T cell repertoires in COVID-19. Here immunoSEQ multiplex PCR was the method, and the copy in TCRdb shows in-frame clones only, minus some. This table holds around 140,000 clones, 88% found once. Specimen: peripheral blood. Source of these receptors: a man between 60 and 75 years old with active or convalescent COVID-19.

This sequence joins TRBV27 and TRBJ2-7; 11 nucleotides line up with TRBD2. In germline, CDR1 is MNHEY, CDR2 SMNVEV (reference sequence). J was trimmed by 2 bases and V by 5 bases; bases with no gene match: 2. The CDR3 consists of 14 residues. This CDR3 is CASSTGLAAYEQYF. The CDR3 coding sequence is TGTGCCAGCAGTACGGGACTAGCGGCCTACGAGCAGTACTTC.

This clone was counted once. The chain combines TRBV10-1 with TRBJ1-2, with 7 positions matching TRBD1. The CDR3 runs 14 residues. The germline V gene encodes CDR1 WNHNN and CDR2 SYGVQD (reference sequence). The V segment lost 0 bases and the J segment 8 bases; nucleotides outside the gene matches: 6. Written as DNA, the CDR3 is TGCGCCAGCAGTGAGTCGGGACAGCCATGGGGCTACACCTTC. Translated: CASSESGQPWGYTF.

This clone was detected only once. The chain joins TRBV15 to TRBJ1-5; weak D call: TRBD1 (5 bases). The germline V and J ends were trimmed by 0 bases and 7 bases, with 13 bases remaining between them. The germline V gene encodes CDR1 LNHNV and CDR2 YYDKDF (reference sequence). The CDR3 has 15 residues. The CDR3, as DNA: TGTGCCACCAGCAGAGATGCGGCAGGGTGGCAGCCCCAGCATTTT. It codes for CATSRDAAGWQPQHF.

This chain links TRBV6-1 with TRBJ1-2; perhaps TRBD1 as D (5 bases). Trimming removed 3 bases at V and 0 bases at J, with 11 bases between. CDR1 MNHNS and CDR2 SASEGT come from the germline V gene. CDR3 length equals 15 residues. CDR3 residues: CASSDTDKPNYGYTF. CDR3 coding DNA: TGTGCCAGCAGTGACACGGACAAGCCTAACTATGGCTACACCTTC.

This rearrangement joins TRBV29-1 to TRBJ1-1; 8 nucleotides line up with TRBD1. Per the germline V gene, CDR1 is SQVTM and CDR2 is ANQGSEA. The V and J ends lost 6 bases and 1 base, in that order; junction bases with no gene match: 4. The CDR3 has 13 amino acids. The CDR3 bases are TGCAGCGTCCGCAGGGGGCAGAACACTGAAGCTTTCTTT. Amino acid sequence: CSVRRGQNTEAFF.